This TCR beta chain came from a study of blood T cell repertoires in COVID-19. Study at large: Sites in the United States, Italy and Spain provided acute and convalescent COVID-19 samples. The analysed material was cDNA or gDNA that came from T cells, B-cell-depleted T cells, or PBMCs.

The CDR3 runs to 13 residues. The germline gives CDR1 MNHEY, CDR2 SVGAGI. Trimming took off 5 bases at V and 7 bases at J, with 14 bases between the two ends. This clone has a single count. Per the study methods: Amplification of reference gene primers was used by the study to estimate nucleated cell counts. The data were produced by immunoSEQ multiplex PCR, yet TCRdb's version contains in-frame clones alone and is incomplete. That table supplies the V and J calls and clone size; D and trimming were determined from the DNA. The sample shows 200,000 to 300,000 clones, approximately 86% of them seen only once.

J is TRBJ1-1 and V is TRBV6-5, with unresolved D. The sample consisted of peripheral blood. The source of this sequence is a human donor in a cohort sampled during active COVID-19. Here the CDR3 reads CASSPYGRSEAFF. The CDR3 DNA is TGTGCCAGCAGTCCCTATGGCCGGAGTGAAGCTTTCTTT.